This paragraph covers one T cell receptor (beta chain) sequence. Its antigen is not identified. The sample belongs to a study of cytomegalovirus exposure and HLA in healthy donors. Donors were ostensibly healthy at sampling, although undocumented immune exposures were probable. Findings of the study overall: Some TCR beta chains (164 of them) were listed as cytomegalovirus-associated. DRB1 had the most TCR associations and HLA-C the fewest, a later analysis found, with rates varying by HLA locus.

PCR amplification relied on 60 Vbeta primers (plus 13 Jbeta primers). The repertoire was sequenced with immunoSEQ multiplex PCR; TCRdb's copy has only in-frame clones and lacks some. The sample shows some 120,000 clones, 15% of them seen only once. With V trimmed by 4 bases and J by 4 bases, 9 bases remained unmatched. Germline-derived CDR1 and CDR2 are SGHRS and YFSETQ. CDR3 length equals 16 residues. The origin of this receptor is a woman aged 18-29 years in good health and CMV-seronegative. The sample was PBMCs. The V gene is TRBV5-1, the J gene TRBJ2-1; TRBD2 agrees at 9 bases. CDR3 amino acids: CASSRRREGTYNEQFF. The CDR3, as DNA: TGCGCCAGCAGCCGGCGGCGGGAGGGGACTTACAATGAGCAGTTCTTC.